This TCR beta chain is from a study of Tregs in tolerant kidney transplant recipients. Study-wide results and caveats: Activated donor B cell expansion appeared to reveal the most relevant donor-specific TCRbeta repertoire. Biological reproducibility was not directly addressed, but technical replication error appeared minimal.

Unstimulated Tregs (CD4+CD25+CD127-) and CD4+CD25- non-Tregs were sorted from PBMCs. TCRdb keeps only in-frame clones here, not all; method: immunoSEQ multiplex PCR. The sample yields about 240,000 clones, 65% to 85% seen once. A remark on this clone: Its antigen remains unidentified.

The CDR3 is 14 residues long. The V end lost 1 base, the J end lost 0 bases, and 9 bases lay between the germline ends. CDR1 is GTSNPN, CDR2 SVGIG, per germline (reference sequence). Source material: CD4+ T cells from blood. The receptor comes from a human donor in good health. The V call is TRBV30, the J call TRBJ1-2; D is possibly TRBD1 (5 bases). Here the CDR3 reads CAWSGQGPNYGYTF. CDR3 in DNA: TGTGCCTGGAGTGGGCAGGGCCCTAACTATGGCTACACCTTC. Using reference TRBV30 and TRBJ1-2 for the parts outside the CDR3, the full variable domain is SQTIHQWPATLVQPVGSPLSLECTVEGTSNPNLYWYRQAAGRGLQLLFYSVGIGQISSEVPQNLSASRPQDRQFILSSKKLLLSDSGFYLCAWSGQGPNYGYTFGSGTRLTVV.